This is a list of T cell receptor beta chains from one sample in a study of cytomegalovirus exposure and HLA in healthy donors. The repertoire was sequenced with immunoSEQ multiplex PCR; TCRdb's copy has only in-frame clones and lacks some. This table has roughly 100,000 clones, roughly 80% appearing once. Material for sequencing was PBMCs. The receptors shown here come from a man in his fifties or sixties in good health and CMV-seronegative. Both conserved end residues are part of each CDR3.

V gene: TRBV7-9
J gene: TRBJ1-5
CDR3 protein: CASSFEDQPQHF

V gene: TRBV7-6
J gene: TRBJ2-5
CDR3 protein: CASSPQAGGRQTQYF

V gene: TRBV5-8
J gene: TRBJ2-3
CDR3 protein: CASSLISGVGTDTQYF

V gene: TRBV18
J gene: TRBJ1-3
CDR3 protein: CASSPGGGFGNTIYF

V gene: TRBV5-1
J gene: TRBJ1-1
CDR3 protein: CASSSQGNTEAFF

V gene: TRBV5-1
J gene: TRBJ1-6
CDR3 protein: CASSLAGSYNSPLHF

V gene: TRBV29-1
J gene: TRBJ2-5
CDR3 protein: CSVRPGQGGETQYF

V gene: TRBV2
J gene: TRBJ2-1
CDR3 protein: CASKVDSGGAYNEQFF

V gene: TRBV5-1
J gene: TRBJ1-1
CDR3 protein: CASSSDRGHNTEAFF

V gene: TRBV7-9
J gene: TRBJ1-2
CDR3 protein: CASSQEGAIRYGYTF

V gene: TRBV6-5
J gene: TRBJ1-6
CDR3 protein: CASSYSWTGGSPLHF

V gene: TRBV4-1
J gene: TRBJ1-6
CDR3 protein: CASSQDGTPRDFLHF

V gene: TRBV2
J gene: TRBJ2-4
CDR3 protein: CASSLRDRGNIQYF

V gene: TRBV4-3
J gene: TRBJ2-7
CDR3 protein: CASSQEWGLAGVAYEQYF

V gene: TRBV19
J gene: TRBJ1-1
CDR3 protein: CASREFGAPNTEAFF

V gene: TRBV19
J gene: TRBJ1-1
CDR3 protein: CASSSRTVNTEAFF

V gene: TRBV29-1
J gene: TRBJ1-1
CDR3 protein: CSTGQMNTEAFF

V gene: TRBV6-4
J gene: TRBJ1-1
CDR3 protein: CASRITENTEAFF

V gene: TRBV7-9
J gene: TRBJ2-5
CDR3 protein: CASSPRGFSRGQETQYF

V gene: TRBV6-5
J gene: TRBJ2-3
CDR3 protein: CASRSRGTDTQYF

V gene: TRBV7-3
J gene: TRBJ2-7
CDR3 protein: CASSLTGTGQAYSYEQYF

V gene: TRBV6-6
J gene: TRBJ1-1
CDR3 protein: CASRPQGNTEAFF